The TCR beta chain under discussion was sequenced for a study of coeliac disease. Across the study: Without high-resolution HLA typing, biased TRBV7-2 usage was queried.

Germline values: CDR1 MRHNA, CDR2 SNTAGT. There are 19 residues in the CDR3. Trimming left V 11 bases short and J 0 bases short, with 29 bases between. Study-level points and caveats: Few TRB amino acid sequences were shared between samples; most were unique. The authors judged this method unsuitable for unbiased gliadin-specific T cell detection. Only 1 of 6 controls, but 9 of 18 coeliac samples, showed published gliadin-specific TRB sequences.

Libraries were prepared by immunoSEQ multiplex PCR; TCRdb keeps only in-frame clonotypes and omits some of them. Here the sample spans about 9,400 clones, under 70% being singletons. Relative to its sample, this clone is medium-sized. Its cognate antigen is unknown. The origin of this receptor is a woman in her sixties or seventies with celiac disease. Sequencing input: lamina propria lymphocytes from the gut. The rearrangement links TRBV6-4 to TRBJ1-3, with D possibly matching TRBD1 (5 bases). CDR3 bases: TGTGCCGGAGGGGCGAATAGGGCCCAAGAGGGGCTCTCTGGAAACACCATATATTTT. This gives the protein CAGGANRAQEGLSGNTIYF.